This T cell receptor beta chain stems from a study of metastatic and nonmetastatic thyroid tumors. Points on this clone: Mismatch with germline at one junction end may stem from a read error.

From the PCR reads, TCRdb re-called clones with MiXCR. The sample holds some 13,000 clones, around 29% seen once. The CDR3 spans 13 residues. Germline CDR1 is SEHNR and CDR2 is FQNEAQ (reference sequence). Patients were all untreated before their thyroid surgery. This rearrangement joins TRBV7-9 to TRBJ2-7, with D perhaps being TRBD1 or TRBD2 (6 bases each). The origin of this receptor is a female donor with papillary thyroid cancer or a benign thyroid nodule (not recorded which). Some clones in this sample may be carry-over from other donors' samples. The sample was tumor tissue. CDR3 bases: TGTGCCAGCAGCGCGGGGACAATGGGTTTTATAGACTTC. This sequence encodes CASSAGTMGFIDF.